The 6 T cell receptor beta chains given below trace back to one sample, sequenced in a study of shared T cell receptors in the human thymus. The assay was immunoSEQ multiplex PCR, and TCRdb's table has in-frame clones only and misses some. Of 550,000 to 800,000 clones in the sample, approximately 85% are singletons; the top ten hold roughly 0.01%. In addition, the sample was reused for a study of human thymus T cells.

Specimen: thymocytes. The receptors come from a girl in the first two years of life with a congenital heart defect.

The chain links TRBV9 to TRBJ2-3; D is undetermined. Germline V CDR1 and CDR2: SGDLS, YYNGEE. CDR3 length: 14 residues. Trimming took off 4 bases at V and 2 bases at J, with 11 bases between the two ends. CDR3 protein: CASSPSVPTDTQYF. DNA for the CDR3: TGTGCCAGCAGCCCATCAGTGCCCACAGATACGCAGTATTTT.

The rearrangement uses TRBV14 and TRBJ1-2; a possible D gene is TRBD1 (5 bases). This CDR3 has 14 amino acids. The V gene's germline CDR1 is SGHDN and CDR2 FVKESK. Trimming removed 5 bases from V and 7 bases from J, with 17 bases in between. The CDR3 is CASSGVGQGCGYTF. The DNA for the CDR3 is TGTGCCAGCAGCGGGGTGGGGCAGGGATGTGGCTACACCTTC.

The chain links TRBV5-6 to TRBJ2-7; 9 nucleotides align to TRBD2. This CDR3 contains 15 residues. Per the germline V gene, CDR1 is SGHDT and CDR2 is YYEEEE. The J segment lost 3 bases and the V segment lost 4 bases, leaving 8 bases of the junction unmatched. This CDR3 reads CASSPGLAAIYEQYF. The CDR3 coding sequence is TGTGCCAGCAGCCCGGGACTAGCTGCAATCTACGAGCAGTACTTC.

V usage is TRBV11-2 and J usage is TRBJ2-6; D gene uncertain. This CDR3 is 15 amino acids long. CDR1 is SGHAT and CDR2 is FQNNGV in the germline V gene. Trimming removed 4 bases from V and 0 bases from J, with 7 bases in between. CDR3 loop: CASSSWPSGANVLTF. The CDR3 DNA reads TGTGCCAGCAGCTCCTGGCCCTCTGGGGCCAACGTCCTGACTTTC.

V usage is TRBV15 and J usage is TRBJ1-3; D gene uncertain. With 0 bases removed from V and 4 bases from J, the gap between germline ends came to 13 bases. Germline V CDR1 and CDR2: LNHNV, YYDKDF (reference sequence). The CDR3 has 16 amino acids. CDR3 loop: CATSREIQDSGNTIYF. The DNA for the CDR3 is TGTGCCACCAGCAGAGAGATCCAGGATTCGGGAAACACCATATATTTT.

This clone was seen just once. The rearrangement links TRBV5-1 to TRBJ2-7; a weak D match, TRBD1 (6 bases). This CDR3 is 19 amino acids long. Trimming took off 1 base at V and 3 bases at J, with 26 bases between the two ends. The germline gives CDR1 SGHRS, CDR2 YFSETQ. The CDR3 DNA reads as TGCGCCAGCAGCTTGAGGGTGGATGGGAGAGGACAGATTAACTACGAGCAGTACTTC. Translating gives CASSLRVDGRGQINYEQYF. The whole variable domain, filled in from reference TRBV5-1 and TRBJ2-7, reads KAGVTQTPRYLIKTRGQQVTLSCSPISGHRSVSWYQQTPGQGLQFLFEYFSETQRNKGNFPGRFSGRQFSNSRSEMNVSTLELGDSALYLCASSLRVDGRGQINYEQYFGPGTRLTVT.